These 8 T cell receptor beta chains were sequenced from one sample in a study of cytomegalovirus exposure and HLA in healthy donors. PCR involved 60 Vbeta and 13 Jbeta primers. TCRdb's copy holds only in-frame clones and misses some; the assay was immunoSEQ multiplex PCR. Here the sample spans 90,000 to 120,000 clones, roughly 71% being singletons. Sample: PBMCs. The receptors originated from a middle-aged man in good health and CMV-seropositive.

The V and J genes are TRBV6-1 and TRBJ1-3; no firm D call. The CDR3 has 16 amino acids. Between the trimmed V and J ends, which lost 6 bases and 6 bases, there was a span of 21 bases. Germline CDR1 is MNHNS and CDR2 is SASEGT. The CDR3 DNA is TGTGCCAGCAGCGAAATTGTGGTTTCCGCAGTAAACACCATATATTTT. Translating it yields CASSEIVVSAVNTIYF.

About this clone: A read error likely explains this, since a far larger clone differs by one base. Other DNA sequences in the same sample also yield this CDR3. The rearrangement uses TRBV5-1 and TRBJ2-1; 8 bases are a match to TRBD2. After removal of 2 bases from V and 3 bases from J, the junction contained 4 bases not matched to a gene. Germline CDR1 SGHRS, CDR2 YFSETQ. There are 15 residues in the CDR3. DNA for the CDR3: TGCGCCAGCAGCTTTACTAGCGGAGACTACAATGAGCAGTTCTTC. It translates to CASSFTSGDYNEQFF.

This chain uses TRBV29-1 with TRBJ1-2; 8 positions match TRBD1. V lost 4 bases and J lost 6; bases outside the gene matches: 4. The V gene's germline CDR1 is SQVTM and CDR2 ANQGSEA. This CDR3 region has 12 residues. The CDR3 DNA is TGCAGCGTTGGGACAGGGAGCGATGGCTACACCTTC. Residues: CSVGTGSDGYTF.

In DNA form, the CDR3 reads TGTGCCAGCATAGACAGGGATGACACCGGGGAGCTGTTTTTT. The encoded protein is CASIDRDDTGELFF. The rearrangement links TRBV19 to TRBJ2-2, with 7 bases fitting TRBD1. The junction had 7 bases not matched to a gene; V was cut back by 9 bases and J by 3 bases. Germline CDR1 is LNHDA and CDR2 is SQIVND (reference sequence). The CDR3 has 14 residues.

This sequence joins TRBV10-3 and TRBJ2-2; 9 nucleotides agree with TRBD1. With V trimmed by 9 bases and J by 2 bases, 4 bases remained unmatched. CDR1 ENHRY and CDR2 SYGVKD come from the germline V gene. The CDR3 extends over 14 amino acids. The CDR3 spells CAIGDRDNTGELFF. CDR3 coding DNA: TGTGCCATAGGGGACAGGGATAACACCGGGGAGCTGTTTTTT.

The rearrangement links TRBV9 to TRBJ2-5, with 8 nucleotides matching TRBD2. The CDR3 runs to 15 residues. V dropped 4 bases and J dropped 0; count of bases not matched to a gene: 5. Germline V gene data show CDR1 as SGDLS and CDR2 as YYNGEE. The CDR3 DNA reads TGTGCCAGCAGCATTAGCGGGATCAACCAAGAGACCCAGTACTTC. Translating gives CASSISGINQETQYF.

The gene calls are TRBV18 and TRBJ2-7, with TRBD1 matching over 7 bases. Germline CDR1 KGHSH, CDR2 LQKENI. Trimming at V came to 4 bases and at J to 4 bases, leaving 1 base not matched to a gene. CDR3 length: 12 amino acids. CDR3 DNA sequence: TGTGCCAGCTCACTGGGACAGTACGAGCAGTACGTC. This sequence encodes CASSLGQYEQYV.

V gene TRBV27 combines with J gene TRBJ1-1, with D perhaps TRBD1 (5 bases). This CDR3 has 13 amino acids. Trimming removed 4 bases at V and 3 bases at J, with 9 bases between. In germline, CDR1 is MNHEY, CDR2 SMNVEV (reference sequence). The CDR3 region has the DNA TGTGCCAGCAGTTGGAGCAGGGACACTGAAGCTTTCTTT. It specifies CASSWSRDTEAFF.